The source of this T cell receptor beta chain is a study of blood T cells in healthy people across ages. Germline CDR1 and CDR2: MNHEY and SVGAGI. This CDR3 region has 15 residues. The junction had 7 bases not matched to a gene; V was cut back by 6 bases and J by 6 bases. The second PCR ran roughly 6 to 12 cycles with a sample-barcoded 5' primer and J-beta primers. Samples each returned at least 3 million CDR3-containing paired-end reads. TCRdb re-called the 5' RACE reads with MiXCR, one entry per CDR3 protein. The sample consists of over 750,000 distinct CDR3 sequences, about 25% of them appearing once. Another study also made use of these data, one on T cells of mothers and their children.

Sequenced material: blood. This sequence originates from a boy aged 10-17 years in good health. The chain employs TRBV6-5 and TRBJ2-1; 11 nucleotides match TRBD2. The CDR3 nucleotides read TGTGCCAGCAGCTGGAGTAGCGGGGGGGCCAATGAGCAGTTCTTC. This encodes CASSWSSGGANEQFF.